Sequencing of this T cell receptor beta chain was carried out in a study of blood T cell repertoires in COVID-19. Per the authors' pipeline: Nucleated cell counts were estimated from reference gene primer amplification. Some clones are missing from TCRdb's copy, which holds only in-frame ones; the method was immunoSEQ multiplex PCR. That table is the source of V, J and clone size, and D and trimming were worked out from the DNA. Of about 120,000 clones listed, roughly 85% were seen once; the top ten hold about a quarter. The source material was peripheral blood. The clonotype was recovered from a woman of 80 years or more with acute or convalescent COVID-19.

CDR3 DNA sequence: TGCGCCAGCAGCCAGACATCAACTAATGAAAAACTGTTTTTT. Its translation is CASSQTSTNEKLFF. This chain joins TRBV5-1 and TRBJ1-4, with no clear D. There are 14 residues in the CDR3. The germline V gene has CDR1 SGHRS and CDR2 YFSETQ. Trimming removed 4 bases at V and 0 bases at J, with 7 bases between.